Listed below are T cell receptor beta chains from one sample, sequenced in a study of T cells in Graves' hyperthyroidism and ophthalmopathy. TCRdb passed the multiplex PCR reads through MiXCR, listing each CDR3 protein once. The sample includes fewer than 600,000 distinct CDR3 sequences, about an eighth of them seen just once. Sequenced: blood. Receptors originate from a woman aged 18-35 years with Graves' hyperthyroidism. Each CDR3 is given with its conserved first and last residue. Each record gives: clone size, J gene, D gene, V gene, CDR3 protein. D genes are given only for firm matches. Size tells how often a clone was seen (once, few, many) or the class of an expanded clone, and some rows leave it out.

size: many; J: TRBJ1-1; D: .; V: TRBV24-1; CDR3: CATSGSGGNTEAFF
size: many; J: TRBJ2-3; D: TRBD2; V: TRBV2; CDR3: CASSEVLAVDTQYF
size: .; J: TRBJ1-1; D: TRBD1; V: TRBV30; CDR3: CAWRPQGAGAEAFF
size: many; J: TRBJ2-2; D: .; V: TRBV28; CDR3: CASSDPDIGELFF
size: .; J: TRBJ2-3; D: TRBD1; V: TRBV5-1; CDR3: CASSLGSQGASTDTQYF
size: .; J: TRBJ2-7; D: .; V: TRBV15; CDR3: CATSRDPMREQYF
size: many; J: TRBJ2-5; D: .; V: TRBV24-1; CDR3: CATGAGYPRETQYF
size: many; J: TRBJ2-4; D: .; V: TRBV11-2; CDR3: CASSLDPRLAKNIQYF
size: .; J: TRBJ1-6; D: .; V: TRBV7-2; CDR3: CASSLTQGYGSPLHF
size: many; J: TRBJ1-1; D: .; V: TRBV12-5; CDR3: CASLYVGTEAFF
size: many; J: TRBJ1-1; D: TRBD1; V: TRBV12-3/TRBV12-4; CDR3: CASTQAGQGAGTEAFF
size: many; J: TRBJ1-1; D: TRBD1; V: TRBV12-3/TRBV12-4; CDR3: CASSSGQGRGPMNTEAFF
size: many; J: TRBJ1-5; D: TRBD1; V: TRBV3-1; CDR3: CASSPRPGQVDQPQHF
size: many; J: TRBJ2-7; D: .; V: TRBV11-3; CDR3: CASSPGAGTSPYEQYF
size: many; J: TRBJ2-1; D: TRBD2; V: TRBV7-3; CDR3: CASSLGSGSPYNEQFF
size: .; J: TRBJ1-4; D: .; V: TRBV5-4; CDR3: CASSQGGLSEKLFF
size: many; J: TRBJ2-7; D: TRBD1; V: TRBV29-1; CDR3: CSVEGAGGHEQYF
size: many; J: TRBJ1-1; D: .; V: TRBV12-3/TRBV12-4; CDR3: CASKIPGGGEAFF
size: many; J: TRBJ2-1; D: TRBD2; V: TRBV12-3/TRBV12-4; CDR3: CASSTHSGSGNEQFF
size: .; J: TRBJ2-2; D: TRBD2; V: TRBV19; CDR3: CASSPGGGSIGRAYTGELFF
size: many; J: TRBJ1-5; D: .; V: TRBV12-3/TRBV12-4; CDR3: CASSLGLQPQHF
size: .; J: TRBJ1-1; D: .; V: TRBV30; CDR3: CAWTIGPEGTEAFF
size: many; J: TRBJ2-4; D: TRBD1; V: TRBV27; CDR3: CASSPRTGDLAKNIQYF
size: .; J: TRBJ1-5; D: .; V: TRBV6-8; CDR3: CASSYSSGSNQPQHF
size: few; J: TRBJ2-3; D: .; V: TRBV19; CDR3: CASSFTLDWLGGDTQYF
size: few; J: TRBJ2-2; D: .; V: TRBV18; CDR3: CASSPDSGHTGELFF
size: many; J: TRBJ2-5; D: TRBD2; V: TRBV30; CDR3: CAWSLLAGEETQYF
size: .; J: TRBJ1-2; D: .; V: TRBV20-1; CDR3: CSAPRRADGYTF
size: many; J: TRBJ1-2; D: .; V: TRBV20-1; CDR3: CSAKCGRGCYTF
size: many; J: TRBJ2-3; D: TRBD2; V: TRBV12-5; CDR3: CASGLTLAAYTDTQYF